This TCR beta chain comes out of a study of T-cell reconstitution after alpha-beta-depleted transplantation in children. General study points: Fresh T-cell production supplied most of the T-cell counts and diversity seen one year after transplant. Approximately two months post-transplant, alpha-beta T cells reportedly originated from several hundred expanded graft clones.

V shed 6 bases and J shed 2 bases, with 11 bases lying between them. Germline assignment: CDR1 SNHLY and CDR2 FYNNEI. The CDR3 spans 13 residues. The authors prepared the TCRbeta library with unique molecular identifiers. MiXCR, applied by TCRdb to the PCR reads, yields one record per CDR3 protein. The data contain 220,000 or so distinct CDR3 sequences, 6.5% to 9% of them singletons. With respect to this clonotype: What it recognizes is unknown.

This TCR came from a male patient younger than 18 who had a stem cell transplant for acute lymphoblastic leukemia, so the T cells may come from the graft donor. The rearrangement uses TRBV2 and TRBJ2-7, with unresolved D. The sequencing used PBMCs, mostly from graft donor cells, collected 180 days after TCRalphabeta/CD19-depleted stem cell transplant. The CDR3 DNA sequence: TGTGCCAGCAGGCCCAACATGGCCTACGAGCAGTACTTC. Translating gives CASRPNMAYEQYF.